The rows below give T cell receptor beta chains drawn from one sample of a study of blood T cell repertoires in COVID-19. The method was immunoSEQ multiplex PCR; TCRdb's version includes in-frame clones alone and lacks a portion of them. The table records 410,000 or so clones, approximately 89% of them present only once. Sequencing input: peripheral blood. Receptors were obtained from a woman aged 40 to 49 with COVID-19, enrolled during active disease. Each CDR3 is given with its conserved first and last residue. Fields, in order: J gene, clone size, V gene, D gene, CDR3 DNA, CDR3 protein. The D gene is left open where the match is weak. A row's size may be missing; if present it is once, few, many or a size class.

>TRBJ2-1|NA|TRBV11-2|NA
TGTGCCAGCAGCTTAGTCCAATACAATGAGCAGTTCTTC
CASSLVQYNEQFF
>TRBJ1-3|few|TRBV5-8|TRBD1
TGTGCCAGCAGCGATTTGACAGGGTTGGGAAACACCATATATTTT
CASSDLTGLGNTIYF
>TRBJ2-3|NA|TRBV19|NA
TGTGCCAGTAGTATTTACCGGCGGTCCACAGATACGCAGTATTTT
CASSIYRRSTDTQYF
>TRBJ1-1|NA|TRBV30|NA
TGTGCCTGGAGACGGGGACAACACACTGAAGCTTTCTTT
CAWRRGQHTEAFF
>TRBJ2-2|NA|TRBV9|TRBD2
TGTGCCAGCAGCGGCCCCGCGGGGACTAGCGGGTTTACCCACACCGGGGAGCTGTTTTTT
CASSGPAGTSGFTHTGELFF
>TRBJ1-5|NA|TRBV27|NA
TGTGCCAGCAGTCCCTCTTGGGGGCACGGTCAGCCCCAGCATTTT
CASSPSWGHGQPQHF
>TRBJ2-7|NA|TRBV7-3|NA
TGTGCCAGCAGCCCCAACCCACTCTACGAGCAGTACTTC
CASSPNPLYEQYF
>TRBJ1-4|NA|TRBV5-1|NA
TGCGCCAGCGGGGTGCAGGGCCCGGAGGAAAAACTGTTTTTT
CASGVQGPEEKLFF
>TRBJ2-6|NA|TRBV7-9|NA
TGTGCCAGCAGGAAACAGGGTTTTTCTGGGGCCAACGTCCTGACTTTC
CASRKQGFSGANVLTF
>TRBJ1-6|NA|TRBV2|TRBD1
TGTGCCAGCACTAGGACAGGAGCCCTTTATAATTCACCCCTCCACTTT
CASTRTGALYNSPLHF
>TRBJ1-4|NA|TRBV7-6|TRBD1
TGTGCCAGCAGCCTAGGACAGGGGAAGAGGGAAAAACTGTTTTTT
CASSLGQGKREKLFF
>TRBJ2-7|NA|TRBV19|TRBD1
TGTGCCAGTAGACCTGGACAGGGGACCTACGAGCAGTACTTC
CASRPGQGTYEQYF
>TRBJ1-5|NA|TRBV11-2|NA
TGTGCCAGCAGCCGTGGCAACAGGGTCAATCAGCCCCAGCATTTT
CASSRGNRVNQPQHF
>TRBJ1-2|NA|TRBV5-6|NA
TGTGCCAGCAGCAAGGACACCCCCTATGGCTACACCTTC
CASSKDTPYGYTF
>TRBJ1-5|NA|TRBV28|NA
TGTGCCAGCAGTTTATATCCGGGTGCTAGCAATCAGCCCCAGCATTTT
CASSLYPGASNQPQHF
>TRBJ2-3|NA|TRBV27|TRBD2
TGTGCCAGCAGTCTCCTCTTTGCCCCGGGAAACGGCTTGGGACTAGCGGGAGATACGCAGTATTTT
CASSLLFAPGNGLGLAGDTQYF
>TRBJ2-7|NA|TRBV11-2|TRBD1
TGTGCCAGCAGCCACAACAGGGGGGACTACGAGCAGTACTTC
CASSHNRGDYEQYF
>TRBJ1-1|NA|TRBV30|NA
TGTGCCTGGAGTCAGGCGGGGTTAGTGGACACTGAAGCTTTCTTT
CAWSQAGLVDTEAFF
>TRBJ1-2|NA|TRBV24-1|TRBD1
TGTGCCACCAGTGATGGGACAGCCCACCAGGATGGCTACACCTTC
CATSDGTAHQDGYTF
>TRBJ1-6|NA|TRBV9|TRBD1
TGTGCCAGCAGCGGACAGGGGGCCCAACCCCTCCACTTT
CASSGQGAQPLHF
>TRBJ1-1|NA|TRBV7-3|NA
TGTGCCAGCAGCTCCCACAGGGATGAGAACACTGAAGCTTTCTTT
CASSSHRDENTEAFF
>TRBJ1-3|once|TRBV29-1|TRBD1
TGCAGCGCCACTACAGGGGGAGGAAACACCATATATTTT
CSATTGGGNTIYF
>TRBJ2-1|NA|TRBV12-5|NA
TGTGCTAGTGGACGAACTAGCAGGAGGAATGAGCAGTTCTTC
CASGRTSRRNEQFF
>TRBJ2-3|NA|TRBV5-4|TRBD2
TGTGCCAGCAGCATTCCGGGACTAGCGGGAGGGCCGGGGGATACGCAGTATTTT
CASSIPGLAGGPGDTQYF
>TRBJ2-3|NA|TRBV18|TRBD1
TGTGCCAGCTCACGACCGACAGGGGTCCCAGATACGCAGTATTTT
CASSRPTGVPDTQYF
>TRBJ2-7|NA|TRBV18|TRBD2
TGTGCCAGCTCACCCCGCGGGAGTAGCTCCTACGAGCAGTACTTC
CASSPRGSSSYEQYF
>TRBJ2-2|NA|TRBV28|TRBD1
TGTGCCAGCAGTTCCGGACAGGGGAACACCGGGGAGCTGTTTTTT
CASSSGQGNTGELFF
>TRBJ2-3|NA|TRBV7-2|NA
TGTGCCAGCAGCGATACACCTAGCACAGATACGCAGTATTTT
CASSDTPSTDTQYF
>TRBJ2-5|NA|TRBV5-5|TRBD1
TGTGCCAGCAGCACGGGACAGGGACCAGAGACCCAGTACTTC
CASSTGQGPETQYF
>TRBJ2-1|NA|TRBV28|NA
TGTGCCAGCAGTGCAGGGTGGACGTCCGTCCGAACACTGATTGTGCAGTTCTTC
CASSAGWTSVRTLIVQFF
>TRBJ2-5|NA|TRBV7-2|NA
TGTGCCAGCAGCTTAACAAGAGAGACCCAGTACTTC
CASSLTRETQYF
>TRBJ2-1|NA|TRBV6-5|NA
TGTGCCAGCAGTTCCCGGAGGGACAGTATATACAATGAGCAGTTCTTC
CASSSRRDSIYNEQFF
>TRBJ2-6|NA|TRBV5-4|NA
TGTGCCAGCAGCGCAGGTTCCGGGGCCAACGTCCTGACTTTC
CASSAGSGANVLTF
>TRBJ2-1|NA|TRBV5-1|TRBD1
TGCGCCAGCAGCGACAGGGTCAGCCACAATGAGCAGTTCTTC
CASSDRVSHNEQFF
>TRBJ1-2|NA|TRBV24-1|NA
TGTGCCACCAGTGACCTAGGACAGCCTTATGGCTACACCTTC
CATSDLGQPYGYTF
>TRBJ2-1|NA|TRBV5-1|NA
TGCGCCAGCAGCCCCCGGGGGTCAGCCAGCTCCTACAATGAGCAGTTCTTC
CASSPRGSASSYNEQFF
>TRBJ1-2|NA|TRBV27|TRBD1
TGTGCCAGCAGTTTGACCAGGGGGCTGAATGGCTACACCTTC
CASSLTRGLNGYTF
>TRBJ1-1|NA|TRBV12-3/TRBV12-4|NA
TGTGCCAGCAGTCCGGGGAACACTGAAGCTTTCTTT
CASSPGNTEAFF
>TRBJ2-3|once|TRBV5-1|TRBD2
TGCGCCAGCAGATCCCAGCGGGGGGGCGGTACAGATACGCAGTATTTT
CASRSQRGGGTDTQYF
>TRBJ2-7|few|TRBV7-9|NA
TGTGCCAGCAGCTTAGACGACCAGCGGCAGTACTTC
CASSLDDQRQYF
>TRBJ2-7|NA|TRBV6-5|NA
TGTGCCAGCCAAACAGGGTGGAGCGAGCAGTACTTC
CASQTGWSEQYF
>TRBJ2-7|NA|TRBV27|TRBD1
TGTGCCAGCAGTTATGACAGGGGTGCCCGGCAGTACTTC
CASSYDRGARQYF
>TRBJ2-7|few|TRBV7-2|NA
TGTGCCAGCAGCTTATCCGGACAGTCCTACGAGCAGTACTTC
CASSLSGQSYEQYF
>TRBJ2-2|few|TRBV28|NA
TGTGCCAGCAGTTTACTCGGCGGGGGCGGCACCGGGGAGCTGTTTTTT
CASSLLGGGGTGELFF
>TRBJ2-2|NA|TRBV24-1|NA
TGTGCCACCAGTGCCGGACAGTCCCCTCCGTCGCTGTTTTTT
CATSAGQSPPSLFF
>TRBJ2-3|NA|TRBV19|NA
TGTGCCAGTGTAAGTGCGACAGATACGCAGTATTTT
CASVSATDTQYF
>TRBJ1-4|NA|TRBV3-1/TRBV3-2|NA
TGTGCCAGCAGCCAAGAGGGAACGGAGGTAAAACTGTTTTTT
CASSQEGTEVKLFF